This is a list of T cell receptor beta chains from one sample in a study of blood T cell repertoires in COVID-19. Only in-frame clones appear in the TCRdb table, and some are missing; sequencing was by immunoSEQ multiplex PCR. The table lists 150,000 to 200,000 clones, roughly 83% of them singletons. Sequencing used PBMCs or T cells enriched from blood (not recorded which). Receptors originate from a woman aged 55-70 years who had recovered from COVID-19. Each CDR3 is given with its conserved first and last residue. The order of the fields is J gene, clone size, D gene, V gene, CDR3 protein, CDR3 DNA. A D gene is named only where the DNA matches it firmly. The listing skips clone size in some rows; elsewhere it reads once, few, many or a size class.

j_call: TRBJ1-2
clone_size: NA
d_call: NA
v_call: TRBV20-1
cdr3_aa: CSASLGLNYGYTF
cdr3_nt: TGCAGTGCTAGTCTGGGCTTAAACTATGGCTACACCTTC

j_call: TRBJ2-2
clone_size: NA
d_call: TRBD2
v_call: TRBV15
cdr3_aa: CATSPRTSNTGELFF
cdr3_nt: TGTGCCACCAGCCCCCGGACTAGCAACACCGGGGAGCTGTTTTTT

j_call: TRBJ1-6
clone_size: NA
d_call: TRBD1
v_call: TRBV30
cdr3_aa: CAWSLDRAGNSPLHF
cdr3_nt: TGTGCCTGGAGTTTGGACAGGGCTGGTAATTCACCCCTCCACTTT

j_call: TRBJ2-1
clone_size: NA
d_call: NA
v_call: TRBV3-1/TRBV3-2
cdr3_aa: CASSQDSSVRSYNEQFF
cdr3_nt: TGTGCCAGCAGCCAAGATTCCTCAGTACGCTCCTACAATGAGCAGTTCTTC

j_call: TRBJ2-4
clone_size: NA
d_call: NA
v_call: TRBV7-2
cdr3_aa: CASSLMAVKNIQYF
cdr3_nt: TGTGCCAGCAGCTTAATGGCGGTCAAAAACATTCAGTACTTC

j_call: TRBJ2-3
clone_size: NA
d_call: TRBD2
v_call: TRBV5-1
cdr3_aa: CASSTAGGNHADTQYF
cdr3_nt: TGCGCCAGCAGCACAGCGGGGGGGAATCACGCGGATACGCAGTATTTT

j_call: TRBJ2-1
clone_size: once
d_call: TRBD1
v_call: TRBV7-6
cdr3_aa: CASSLEVGTVYNEQFF
cdr3_nt: TGTGCCAGCAGCTTAGAGGTCGGGACAGTCTACAATGAGCAGTTCTTC

j_call: TRBJ2-2
clone_size: NA
d_call: NA
v_call: TRBV24-1
cdr3_aa: CATSDPRGSGELFF
cdr3_nt: TGTGCCACCAGTGACCCCAGAGGTTCCGGGGAGCTGTTTTTT

j_call: TRBJ1-2
clone_size: once
d_call: NA
v_call: TRBV19
cdr3_aa: CASSFDPALNYGYTF
cdr3_nt: TGTGCCAGTAGTTTCGACCCAGCGCTTAACTATGGCTACACCTTC

j_call: TRBJ2-1
clone_size: NA
d_call: TRBD2
v_call: TRBV30
cdr3_aa: CAWVAGGRVTQQFF
cdr3_nt: TGTGCCTGGGTAGCGGGGGGGCGGGTAACTCAGCAGTTCTTC

j_call: TRBJ1-3
clone_size: NA
d_call: TRBD1
v_call: TRBV6-5
cdr3_aa: CASRGQGAGNTIYF
cdr3_nt: TGTGCCAGCAGGGGACAGGGGGCTGGAAACACCATATATTTT

j_call: TRBJ2-3
clone_size: NA
d_call: NA
v_call: TRBV4-1
cdr3_aa: CASSQWPRRLSTSSTDTQYF
cdr3_nt: TGCGCCAGCAGCCAATGGCCCCGCCGCCTTAGCACGTCTAGCACAGATACGCAGTATTTT

j_call: TRBJ1-3
clone_size: NA
d_call: NA
v_call: TRBV30
cdr3_aa: CAWDEPGTIYF
cdr3_nt: TGTGCCTGGGATGAGCCGGGGACCATATATTTT

j_call: TRBJ2-1
clone_size: NA
d_call: TRBD2
v_call: TRBV3-1/TRBV3-2
cdr3_aa: CASSPMLAGDNEQFF
cdr3_nt: TGTGCCAGCAGCCCGATGCTAGCGGGAGACAATGAGCAGTTCTTC

j_call: TRBJ1-2
clone_size: NA
d_call: TRBD1
v_call: TRBV5-1
cdr3_aa: CASSLDRVSYTF
cdr3_nt: TGCGCCAGCAGCCTCGACAGGGTTAGCTACACCTTC

j_call: TRBJ1-2
clone_size: NA
d_call: TRBD1
v_call: TRBV6-5
cdr3_aa: CASSSGQRTPYGYTF
cdr3_nt: TGTGCCAGCAGTTCGGGACAGCGGACTCCTTATGGCTACACCTTC

j_call: TRBJ1-3
clone_size: once
d_call: NA
v_call: TRBV6-5
cdr3_aa: CASIYVYSGNTIYF
cdr3_nt: TGTGCCAGCATTTATGTATACTCTGGAAACACCATATATTTT